The 4 T cell receptor beta chains in this list originate from one sample, sequenced in a study of cytomegalovirus exposure and HLA in healthy donors. Here immunoSEQ multiplex PCR was the method, and the copy in TCRdb shows in-frame clones only, minus some. The sample carries 200,000 to 250,000 clones, just over 90% recorded once. The sample was PBMCs. The source is a woman aged 18-35 years in good health and CMV-seronegative.

The V call is TRBV27, the J call TRBJ1-1; the D gene is possibly TRBD1 (5 bases). V was trimmed by 2 bases and J by 11 bases, leaving 15 bases between them. Germline CDR1 reads MNHEY; CDR2 reads SMNVEV (reference sequence). The CDR3 spans 13 residues. CDR3 sequence: CASSLNRGQYAFF. In DNA, the CDR3 is TGTGCCAGCAGTTTAAATAGGGGCCAGTATGCTTTCTTT.

The chain uses TRBV28 and TRBJ2-1; D possibly corresponds to TRBD1 (6 bases). The ends were cut back, 9 bases at V and 10 bases at J, with 13 bases in the middle. CDR3 length: 11 residues. Per germline, CDR1 MDHEN and CDR2 SYDVKM. Here the CDR3 DNA reads TGTGCCAGTAAACAGGGTGAAGAGCAGTTCTTC. It is translated as CASKQGEEQFF. The entire variable domain, with the rest obtained from reference TRBV28 and TRBJ2-1, is as follows: DVKVTQSSRYLVKRTGEKVFLECVQDMDHENMFWYRQDPGLGLRLIYFSYDVKMKEKGDIPEGYSVSREKKERFSLILESASTNQTSMYLCASKQGEEQFFGPGTRLTVL.

This chain uses TRBV11-2 with TRBJ1-1; D unresolved. The germline gives CDR1 SGHAT, CDR2 FQNNGV. The CDR3 runs to 13 residues. Deletions cut 4 bases from V and 7 bases from J, with 13 bases between. CDR3 loop: CASSSTREREAFF. The DNA for the CDR3 is TGTGCCAGCAGCTCAACGAGGGAACGTGAAGCTTTCTTT.

J is TRBJ2-7 and V is TRBV6-1; 11 positions match TRBD1. Germline CDR1 MNHNS, CDR2 SASEGT. CDR3 length: 16 residues. The trim removed 1 base at V and 0 bases at J, leaving 2 bases unmatched. The CDR3 DNA sequence: TGTGCCAGCAGTGAAGGGGGACAGGGGGTCTCCTACGAGCAGTACTTC. Protein: CASSEGGQGVSYEQYF.